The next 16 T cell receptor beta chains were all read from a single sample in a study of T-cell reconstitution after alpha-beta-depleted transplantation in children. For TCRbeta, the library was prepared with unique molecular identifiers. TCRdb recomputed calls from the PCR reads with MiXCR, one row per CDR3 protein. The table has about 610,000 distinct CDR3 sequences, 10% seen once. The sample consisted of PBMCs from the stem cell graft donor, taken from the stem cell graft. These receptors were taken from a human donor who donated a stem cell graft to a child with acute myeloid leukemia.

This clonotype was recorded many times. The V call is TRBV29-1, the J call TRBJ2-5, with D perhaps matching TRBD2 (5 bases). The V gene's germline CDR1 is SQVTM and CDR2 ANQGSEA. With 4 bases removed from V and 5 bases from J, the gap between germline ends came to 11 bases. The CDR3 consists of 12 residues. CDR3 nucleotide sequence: TGCAGCGTTGTGAGGGAGACGGAGACCCAGTACTTC. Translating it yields CSVVRETETQYF.

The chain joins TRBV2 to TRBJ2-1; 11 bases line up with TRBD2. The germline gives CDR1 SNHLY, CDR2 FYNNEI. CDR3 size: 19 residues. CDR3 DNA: TGTACCATCTGCTTAAGGGCTGGGCTAGCGGGAGGAAGCTACAATGAGCAGTTCTTC. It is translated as CTICLRAGLAGGSYNEQFF.

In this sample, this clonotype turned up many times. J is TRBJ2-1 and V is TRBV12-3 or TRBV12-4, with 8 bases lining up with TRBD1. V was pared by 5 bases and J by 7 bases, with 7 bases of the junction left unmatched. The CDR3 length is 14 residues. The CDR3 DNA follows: TGTGCCAGCAGTGTTACCAGGGGGCTGAATGAGCAGTTCTTC. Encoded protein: CASSVTRGLNEQFF.

CDR3 sequence (DNA): TGCAGTGCTAGAGATTTAGCAGAGTACCAAGAGACCCAGTACTTC. Protein sequence: CSARDLAEYQETQYF. The chain joins TRBV20-1 to TRBJ2-5; D is unresolved. The CDR3 spans 15 residues. Germline V gene data show CDR1 as DFQATT and CDR2 as SNEGSKA (reference sequence). V was cut by 0 bases and J by 0 bases, with 11 bases left in between.

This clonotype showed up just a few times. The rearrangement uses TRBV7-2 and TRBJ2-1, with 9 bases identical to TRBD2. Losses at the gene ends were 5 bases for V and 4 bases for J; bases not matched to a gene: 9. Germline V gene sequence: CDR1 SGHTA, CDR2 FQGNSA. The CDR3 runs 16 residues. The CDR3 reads CASSPRTSASYNEQFF. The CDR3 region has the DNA TGTGCCAGCAGCCCAAGGACTAGCGCCTCATACAATGAGCAGTTCTTC.

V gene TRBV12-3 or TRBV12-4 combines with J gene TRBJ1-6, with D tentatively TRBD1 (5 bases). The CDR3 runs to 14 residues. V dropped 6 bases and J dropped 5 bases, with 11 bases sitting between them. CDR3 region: CASSAGGDNSPLHF. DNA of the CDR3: TGTGCCAGCAGCGCGGGGGGGGATAATTCACCCCTCCACTTT.

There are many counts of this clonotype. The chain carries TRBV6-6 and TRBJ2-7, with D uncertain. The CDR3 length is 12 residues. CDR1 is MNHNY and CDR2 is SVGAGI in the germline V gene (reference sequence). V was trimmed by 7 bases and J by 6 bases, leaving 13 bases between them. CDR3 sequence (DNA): TGTGCCAGCAAACCTCGGCAAGGCGAGCAGTACTTC. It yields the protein CASKPRQGEQYF.

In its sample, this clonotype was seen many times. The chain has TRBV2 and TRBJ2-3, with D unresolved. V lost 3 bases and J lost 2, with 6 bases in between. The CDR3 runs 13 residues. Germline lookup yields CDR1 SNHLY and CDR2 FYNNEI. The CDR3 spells CASSDRYTDTQYF. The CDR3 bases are TGTGCCAGCAGTGACAGGTACACAGATACGCAGTATTTT.

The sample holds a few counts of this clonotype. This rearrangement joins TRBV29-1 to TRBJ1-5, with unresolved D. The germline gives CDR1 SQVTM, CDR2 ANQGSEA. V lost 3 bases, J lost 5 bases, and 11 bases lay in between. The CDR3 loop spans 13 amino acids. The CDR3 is CSVDLRKYQPQHF. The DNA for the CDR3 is TGCAGCGTTGATTTGAGGAAATATCAGCCCCAGCATTTT.

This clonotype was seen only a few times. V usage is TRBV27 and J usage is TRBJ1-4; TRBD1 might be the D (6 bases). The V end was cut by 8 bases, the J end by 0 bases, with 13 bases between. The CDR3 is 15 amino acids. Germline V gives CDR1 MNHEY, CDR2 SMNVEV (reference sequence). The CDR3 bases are TGTGCCAGCGCTAAAGGGGGATCAACTAATGAAAAACTGTTTTTT. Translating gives CASAKGGSTNEKLFF.

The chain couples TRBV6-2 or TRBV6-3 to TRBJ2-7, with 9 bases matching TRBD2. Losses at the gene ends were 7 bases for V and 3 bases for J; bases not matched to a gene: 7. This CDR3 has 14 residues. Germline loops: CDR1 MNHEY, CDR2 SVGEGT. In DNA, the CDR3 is TGTGCCAGCACGAGACAGCGGGAGGTCTACGAGCAGTACTTC. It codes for CASTRQREVYEQYF.

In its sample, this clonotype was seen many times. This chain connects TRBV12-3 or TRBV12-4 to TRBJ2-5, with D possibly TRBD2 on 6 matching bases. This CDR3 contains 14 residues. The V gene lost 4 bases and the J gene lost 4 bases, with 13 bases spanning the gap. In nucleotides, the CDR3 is TGTGCCAGCAGTTCGGGACTGGAGCCAGAGACCCAGTACTTC. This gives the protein CASSSGLEPETQYF.

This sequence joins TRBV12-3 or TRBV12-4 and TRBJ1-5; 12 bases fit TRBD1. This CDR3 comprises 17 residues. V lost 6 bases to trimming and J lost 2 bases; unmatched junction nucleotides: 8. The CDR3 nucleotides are TGTGCCAGCAGCTTGGGACAGGGGGCGTGGGGCAATCAGCCCCAGCATTTT. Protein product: CASSLGQGAWGNQPQHF.

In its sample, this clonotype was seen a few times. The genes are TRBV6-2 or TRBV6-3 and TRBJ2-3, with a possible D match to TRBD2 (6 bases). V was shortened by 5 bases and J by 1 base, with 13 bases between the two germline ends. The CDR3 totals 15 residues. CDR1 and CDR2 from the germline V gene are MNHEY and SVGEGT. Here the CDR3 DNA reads TGTGCCAGCAGTCATCGGGAGAGGGGCACAGATACGCAGTATTTT. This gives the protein CASSHRERGTDTQYF.

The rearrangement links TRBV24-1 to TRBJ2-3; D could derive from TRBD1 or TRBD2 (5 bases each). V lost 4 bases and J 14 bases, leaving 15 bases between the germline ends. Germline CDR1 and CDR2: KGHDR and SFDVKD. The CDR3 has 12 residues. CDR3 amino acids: CATSEGGRDPYF. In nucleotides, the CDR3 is TGTGCCACCAGTGAGGGCGGCAGGGACCCGTATTTT.

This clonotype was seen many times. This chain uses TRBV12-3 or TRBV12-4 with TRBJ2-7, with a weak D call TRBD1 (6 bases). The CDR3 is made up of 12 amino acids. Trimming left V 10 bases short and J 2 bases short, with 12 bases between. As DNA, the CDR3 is TGTGCCACTTCGGACAGCACCTACGAGCAGTACTTC. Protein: CATSDSTYEQYF.